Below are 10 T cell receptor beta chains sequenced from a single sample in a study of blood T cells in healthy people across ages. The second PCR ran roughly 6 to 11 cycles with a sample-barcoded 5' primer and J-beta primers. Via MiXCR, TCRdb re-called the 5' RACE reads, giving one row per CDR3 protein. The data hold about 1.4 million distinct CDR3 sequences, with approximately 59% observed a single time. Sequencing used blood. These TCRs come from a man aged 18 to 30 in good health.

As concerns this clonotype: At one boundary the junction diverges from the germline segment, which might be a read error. As DNA, the CDR3 is TGTGCCAGCCAGCAGTCCCCCCGCTCCTACAGTGAGCAGTTCTTC. Protein: CASQQSPRSYSEQFF. The chain carries TRBV3-1 and TRBJ2-1; D gene unclear. This CDR3 region has 15 residues. Germline CDR1 reads LGHDT; CDR2 reads YNNKEL (reference sequence).

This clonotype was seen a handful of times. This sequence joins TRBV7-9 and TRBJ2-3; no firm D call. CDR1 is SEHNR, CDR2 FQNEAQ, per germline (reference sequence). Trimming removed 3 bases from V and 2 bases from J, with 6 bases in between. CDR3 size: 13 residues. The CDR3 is CASSLLTTDTQYF. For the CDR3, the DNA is TGTGCCAGCAGCTTGCTCACCACAGATACGCAGTATTTT.

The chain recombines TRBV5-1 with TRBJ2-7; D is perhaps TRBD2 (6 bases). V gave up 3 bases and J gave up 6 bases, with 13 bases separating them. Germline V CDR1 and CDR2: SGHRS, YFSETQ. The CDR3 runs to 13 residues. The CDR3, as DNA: TGCGCCAGCAGCTCGGGACTGACTTCCGAGCAGTACTTC. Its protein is CASSSGLTSEQYF.

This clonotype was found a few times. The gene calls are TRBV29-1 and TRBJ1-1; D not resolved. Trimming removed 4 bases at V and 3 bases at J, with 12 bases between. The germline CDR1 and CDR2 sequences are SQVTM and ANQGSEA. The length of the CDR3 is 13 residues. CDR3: CSVVTGSDTEAFF. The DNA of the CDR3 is TGCAGCGTTGTGACGGGGTCTGACACTGAAGCTTTCTTT.

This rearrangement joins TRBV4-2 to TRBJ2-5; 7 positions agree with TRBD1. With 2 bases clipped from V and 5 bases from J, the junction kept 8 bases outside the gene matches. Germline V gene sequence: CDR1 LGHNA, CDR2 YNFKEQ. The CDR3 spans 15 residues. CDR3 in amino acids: CASSQPDRDGETQYF. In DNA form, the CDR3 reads TGTGCCAGCAGCCAACCCGACAGGGATGGGGAGACCCAGTACTTC.

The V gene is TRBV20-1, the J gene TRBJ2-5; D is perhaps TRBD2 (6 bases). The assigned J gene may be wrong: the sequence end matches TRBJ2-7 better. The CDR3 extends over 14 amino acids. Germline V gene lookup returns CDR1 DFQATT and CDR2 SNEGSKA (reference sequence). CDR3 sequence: CSAIPRGRSNEQYF. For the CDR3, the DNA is TGCAGTGCTATCCCACGGGGGAGGTCAAACGAGCAGTACTTC.

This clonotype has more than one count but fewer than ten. CDR3 in amino acids: CASSFIGQEQFF. The CDR3 coding sequence is TGTGCCAGCAGTTTTATCGGCCAAGAGCAGTTCTTC. The chain has TRBV27 and TRBJ2-1; the D is unclear. Trimming pared 3 bases from V and 10 bases from J, leaving 10 bases between. Looked up from germline, CDR1 is MNHEY and CDR2 is SMNVEV (reference sequence). The length of the CDR3 is 12 residues.

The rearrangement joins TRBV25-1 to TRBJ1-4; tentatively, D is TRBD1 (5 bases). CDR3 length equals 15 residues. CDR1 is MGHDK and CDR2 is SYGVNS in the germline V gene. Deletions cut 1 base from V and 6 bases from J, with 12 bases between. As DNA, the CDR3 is TGTGCCAGCAGTGAATGGCAGGGATCCGATGAAAAACTGTTTTTT. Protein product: CASSEWQGSDEKLFF.

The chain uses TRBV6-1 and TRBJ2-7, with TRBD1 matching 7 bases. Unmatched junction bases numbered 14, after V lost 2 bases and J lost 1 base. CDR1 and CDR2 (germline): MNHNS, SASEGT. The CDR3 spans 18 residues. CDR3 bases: TGTGCCAGCAGTGAACTACAGGGGCAGGAGAGAGGTTCCTACGAGCAGTACTTC. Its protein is CASSELQGQERGSYEQYF.

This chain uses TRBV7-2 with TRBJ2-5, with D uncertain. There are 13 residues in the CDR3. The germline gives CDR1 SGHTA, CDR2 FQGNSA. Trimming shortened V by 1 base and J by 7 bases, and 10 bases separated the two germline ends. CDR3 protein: CASSLVGSGTQYF. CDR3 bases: TGTGCCAGCAGCTTAGTTGGGTCAGGGACCCAGTACTTC.